This T cell receptor (beta chain) was identified in a study of vaccination and CD4 T cells after COVID-19. About the study: Stimulation of cells relied on overlapping spike peptides derived from SARS-CoV-2, HCoV-NL63, HCoV-OC43 and HCoV-229E.

Germline values: CDR1 SEHNR, CDR2 FQNEAQ (reference sequence). V lost 5 bases and J lost 7; bases outside the gene matches: 4. This CDR3 region has 12 residues. The Oncomine TCR Beta short-read assay was applied to DNA of cultured CD4+ T cells. TCRdb re-derived calls from the PCR reads in MiXCR, one entry per CDR3 protein. The table records some 16,000 distinct CDR3 sequences, 52% of them present only once. Study results and caveats: Early post-infection timepoints were missing, and relatively few convalescent patients were studied. Spike mono-reactive clones accounted for 304 of the 307 vaccine-specific clones found in convalescent patients.

Of note for this clonotype: The target antigen is unknown.

Treatment given: roughly ten-day PBMC culture with coronavirus spike peptide pools or control peptides (ViraFEST assay). Positive PCR tests were logged from March through December 2020, ahead of US Alpha, Beta and Delta variants. The chain recombines TRBV7-9 with TRBJ1-1, with 7 bases matching TRBD1. This specimen consisted of CD4+ T cells from blood, cultured in vitro, obtained before SARS-CoV-2 vaccination. The receptor was derived from a human donor who had recovered from COVID-19. The CDR3 sequence is CASSPTGVEAFF. Here the CDR3 DNA reads TGTGCCAGCAGCCCCACAGGGGTTGAAGCTTTCTTT.